A single sample is the source of the 16 T cell receptor beta chains below, sequenced in a study of CD4 T cells in relation to SARS-CoV-2 and coronaviruses. These receptors' targets are unknown. Sequencing was performed with immunoSEQ multiplex PCR; in TCRdb, only in-frame clones are kept and a portion is missing. The sample lists approximately 20,000 clones, under 80% occurring once. CD4+ T cells from unexposed donors were obtained before the COVID-19 pandemic (2011-2018). After ten to eleven days of culture, CD4+ T cells were isolated. The sample comprised CD4+ T cells from PBMCs, cultured in vitro. The source of these receptors is a human donor in good health.

The chain is built from TRBV18 and TRBJ2-7; 9 nucleotides line up with TRBD2. The CDR3 is 15 residues long. The germline CDR1 and CDR2 sequences are KGHSH and LQKENI. J lost 6 bases, V lost 3 bases, and 9 bases had no gene match. CDR3 loop: CASSPLAGVPLEQYF. The CDR3 bases are TGTGCCAGCTCACCGTTAGCGGGAGTTCCCCTCGAGCAGTACTTC.

This rearrangement joins TRBV6-5 to TRBJ1-5; the D gene is possibly TRBD1 (6 bases). The V gene lost 7 bases and the J gene lost 7 bases, with 11 bases spanning the gap. Per germline, CDR1 MNHEY and CDR2 SVGAGI. This CDR3 has 12 residues. CDR3 region: CASNKQGQPQHF. The CDR3 DNA sequence: TGTGCCAGCAACAAACAGGGCCAGCCCCAGCATTTT.

The chain links TRBV27 to TRBJ2-1, with D uncertain. Germline V gene data show CDR1 as MNHEY and CDR2 as SMNVEV (reference sequence). Trimming removed 5 bases at V and 5 bases at J, with 10 bases between. The CDR3 totals 13 residues. The CDR3 nucleotides read TGTGCCAGCAGTCCCCCACGAGACAATGAGCAGTTCTTC. It translates to CASSPPRDNEQFF.

The rearrangement links TRBV24-1 to TRBJ2-1, with 9 bases aligning to TRBD2. The CDR3 totals 14 residues. Unmatched junction bases numbered 9, after V lost 8 bases and J lost 8 bases. Germline V gene sequence: CDR1 KGHDR, CDR2 SFDVKD. This CDR3 reads CATTPSGTFHEQFF. The CDR3 region has the DNA TGTGCCACCACTCCTAGCGGGACGTTCCATGAGCAGTTCTTC.

J is TRBJ1-1 and V is TRBV2; D is perhaps TRBD1 (5 bases). Germline CDR1 SNHLY, CDR2 FYNNEI. The CDR3 is 16 residues long. V shed 0 bases and J shed 3 bases, with 14 bases lying between them. The CDR3 loop reads CASSEAGGVVYTEAFF. CDR3 coding DNA: TGTGCCAGCAGTGAAGCGGGGGGGGTGGTGTACACTGAAGCTTTCTTT.

CDR3 nucleotide sequence: TGTGCCAGCAATCCGGGACAGGGAAGCTCCTACGAGCAGTACTTC. It specifies CASNPGQGSSYEQYF. The gene calls are TRBV2 and TRBJ2-7; 9 positions match TRBD1. Trimming took 7 bases from V and 0 from J; bases not matched to a gene: 7. Germline lookup yields CDR1 SNHLY and CDR2 FYNNEI. The length of the CDR3 is 15 residues.

The V and J genes are TRBV3-1 (or the pseudogene TRBV3-2) and TRBJ1-1, with D perhaps matching TRBD1 (5 bases). The CDR3 consists of 14 residues. V was clipped by 3 bases and J by 1 base, with 9 bases between them. The germline gives CDR1 LGHDT, CDR2 YNNKEL (reference sequence). The CDR3 spells CASSQGVGNTEAFF. CDR3 DNA sequence: TGTGCCAGCAGCCAGGGGGTCGGGAACACTGAAGCTTTCTTT.

The rearrangement uses TRBV10-2 and TRBJ1-5; D unclear. Germline V CDR1 and CDR2: WSHSY, SAAADI. V lost 0 bases and J 4 bases, leaving 7 bases between the germline ends. The CDR3 is made up of 14 amino acids. CDR3 region: CASSESHLNQPQHF. The CDR3 nucleotides are TGCGCCAGCAGTGAGTCCCACCTTAATCAGCCCCAGCATTTT.

V gene TRBV5-1 combines with J gene TRBJ2-2; 10 positions agree with TRBD2. The CDR3 consists of 16 residues. Germline trimming cut 2 bases from V and 3 bases from J; bases unmatched to any gene: 4. Germline V gene data show CDR1 as SGHRS and CDR2 as YFSETQ. For the CDR3, the DNA is TGCGCCAGCAGCTTCACAGCGGGAGGGGACACCGGGGAGCTGTTTTTT. It is translated as CASSFTAGGDTGELFF.

CDR3 nucleotide sequence: TGTGCCAGCAGCGTAGGAGTAGGGGAGGAAAAACTGTTTTTT. Its protein is CASSVGVGEEKLFF. The chain is built from TRBV9 and TRBJ1-4, with a possible D match to TRBD1 (5 bases). CDR1 is SGDLS and CDR2 is YYNGEE in the germline V gene. V was clipped by 0 bases and J by 8 bases, with 11 bases between them. The CDR3 contains 14 residues.

This clone was seen a handful of times. The chain employs TRBV2 and TRBJ2-3; 10 bases line up with TRBD2. CDR3 size: 20 residues. V shed 4 bases, J shed 1 base, and the junction held 17 bases outside the gene matches. Germline assignment: CDR1 SNHLY and CDR2 FYNNEI. The CDR3 nucleotides are TGTGCCAGCAGTGTCCCGCGAGCGGGAGGGCTTATTTGGGGCACAGATACGCAGTATTTT. This encodes CASSVPRAGGLIWGTDTQYF. The full variable domain, in which reference TRBV2 and TRBJ2-3 provide the parts outside the CDR3, is EPEVTQTPSHQVTQMGQEVILRCVPISNHLYFYWYRQILGQKVEFLVSFYNNEISEKSEIFDDQFSVERPDGSNFTLKIRSTKLEDSAMYFCASSVPRAGGLIWGTDTQYFGPGTRLTVL.

J is TRBJ1-1 and V is TRBV7-9; D remains unclear. There are 13 residues in the CDR3. Trimming pared 5 bases from V and 5 bases from J, leaving 12 bases between. The germline V gene encodes CDR1 SEHNR and CDR2 FQNEAQ (reference sequence). Here the CDR3 reads CASSPSVRTEAFF. In DNA, the CDR3 is TGTGCCAGCAGCCCCTCGGTAAGAACTGAAGCTTTCTTT.

The J gene is TRBJ1-1, the V gene TRBV5-1; a possible D gene is TRBD1 (6 bases). From germline, CDR1 is SGHRS and CDR2 YFSETQ. V lost 7 bases and J 3 bases, leaving 22 bases between the germline ends. The CDR3 is 16 amino acids. In nucleotides, the CDR3 is TGCGCCAGCGGAGGGGGAACATCCGCAGGGGACACTGAAGCTTTCTTT. This sequence encodes CASGGGTSAGDTEAFF.

CDR3 bases: TGCGCCAGCAGCTTGCCCGGGACTAGCGGCTACAATGAGCAGTTCTTC. Translating gives CASSLPGTSGYNEQFF. The chain links TRBV5-1 to TRBJ2-1, with 11 bases fitting TRBD2. The germline V gene has CDR1 SGHRS and CDR2 YFSETQ. Trimming took 1 base from V and 3 from J; bases not matched to a gene: 3. The CDR3 extends over 16 amino acids.

The chain recombines TRBV28 with TRBJ2-3, with 11 bases that match TRBD2. The CDR3 is made up of 17 amino acids. The ends lost 5 bases at V and 0 bases at J; junction bases unmatched: 7. The germline V gene has CDR1 MDHEN and CDR2 SYDVKM. The CDR3 DNA is TGTGCCAGCAGTCCCTGGACTAGCGGGCCTAGCACAGATACGCAGTATTTT. Its protein product is CASSPWTSGPSTDTQYF.

This clone has more than one count but fewer than ten. V is TRBV3-1 (or the pseudogene TRBV3-2) and J is TRBJ1-2; D unresolved. CDR1 LGHDT and CDR2 YNNKEL come from the germline V gene (reference sequence). This CDR3 has 12 amino acids. Trimming stripped 0 bases from V and 2 bases from J, with 1 base between. The CDR3 reads CASSQDNYGYTF. In DNA, the CDR3 is TGTGCCAGCAGCCAAGACAACTATGGCTACACCTTC.